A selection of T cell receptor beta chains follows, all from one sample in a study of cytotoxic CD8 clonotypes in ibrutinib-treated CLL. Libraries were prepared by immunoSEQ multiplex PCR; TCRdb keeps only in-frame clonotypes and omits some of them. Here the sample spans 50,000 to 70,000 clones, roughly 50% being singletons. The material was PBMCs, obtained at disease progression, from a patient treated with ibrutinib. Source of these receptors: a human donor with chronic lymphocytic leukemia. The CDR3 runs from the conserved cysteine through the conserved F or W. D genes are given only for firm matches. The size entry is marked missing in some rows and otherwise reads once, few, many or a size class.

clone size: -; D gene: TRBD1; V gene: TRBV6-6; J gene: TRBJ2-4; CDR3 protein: CASSNPQGEKNIQYF; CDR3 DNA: TGTGCCAGCAGTAACCCACAGGGGGAAAAAAACATTCAGTACTTC
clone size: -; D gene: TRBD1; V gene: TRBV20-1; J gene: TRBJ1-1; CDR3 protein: CSASGTGGAFF; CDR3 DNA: TGCAGTGCCTCAGGTACAGGGGGAGCTTTCTTT
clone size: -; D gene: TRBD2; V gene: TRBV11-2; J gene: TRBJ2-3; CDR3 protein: CASSRGGSNTDTQYF; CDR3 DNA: TGTGCCAGCAGCCGGGGGGGTAGTAATACAGATACGCAGTATTTT
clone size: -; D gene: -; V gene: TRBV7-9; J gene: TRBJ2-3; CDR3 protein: CASSLAMAGRSDTQYF; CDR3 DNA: TGTGCCAGCAGCTTAGCTATGGCAGGGAGGTCAGATACGCAGTATTTT
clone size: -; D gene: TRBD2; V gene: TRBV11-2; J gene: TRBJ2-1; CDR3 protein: CASSLVGGGALEQFF; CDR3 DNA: TGTGCCAGCAGCTTAGTAGGCGGGGGGGCCCTTGAGCAGTTCTTC
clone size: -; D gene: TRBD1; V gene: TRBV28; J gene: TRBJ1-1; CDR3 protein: CASSPAGTGSNTEAFF; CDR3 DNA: TGTGCCAGCAGTCCCGCCGGGACAGGGTCTAACACTGAAGCTTTCTTT
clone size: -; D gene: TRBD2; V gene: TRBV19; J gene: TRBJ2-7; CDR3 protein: CASSRLAGTYEQYF; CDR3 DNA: TGTGCCAGTAGTAGACTAGCGGGGACCTACGAGCAGTACTTC
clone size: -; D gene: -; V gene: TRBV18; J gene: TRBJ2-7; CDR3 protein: CASSPRGSYEQYF; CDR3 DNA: TGTGCCAGCTCACCAAGGGGGAGCTACGAGCAGTACTTC
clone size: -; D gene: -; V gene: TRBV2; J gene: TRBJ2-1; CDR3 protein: CASSEAPGAGGEQFF; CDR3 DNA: TGTGCCAGCAGTGAAGCCCCTGGGGCAGGCGGTGAGCAGTTCTTC
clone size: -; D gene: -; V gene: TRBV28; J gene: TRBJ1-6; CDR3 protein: CASSLNSPLHF; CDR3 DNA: TGTGCCAGCAGCCTAAATTCACCCCTCCACTTT
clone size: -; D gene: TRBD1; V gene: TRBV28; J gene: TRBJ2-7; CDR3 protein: CATRGQGSNEQYF; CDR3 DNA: TGTGCCACCAGAGGACAGGGGAGTAACGAGCAGTACTTC
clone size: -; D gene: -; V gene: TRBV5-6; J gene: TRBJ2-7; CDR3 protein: CASSIAGRYEQYF; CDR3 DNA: TGTGCCAGCAGCATAGCCGGACGATACGAGCAGTACTTC
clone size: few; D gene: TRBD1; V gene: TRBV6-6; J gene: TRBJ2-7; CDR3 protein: CASRDRGYEQYF; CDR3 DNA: TGTGCCAGTCGGGACAGGGGTTACGAGCAGTACTTC
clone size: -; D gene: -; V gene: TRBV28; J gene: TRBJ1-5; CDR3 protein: CASSPPFPGTQDSNQPQHF; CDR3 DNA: TGTGCCAGCAGTCCGCCCTTCCCCGGGACACAAGATAGCAATCAGCCCCAGCATTTT
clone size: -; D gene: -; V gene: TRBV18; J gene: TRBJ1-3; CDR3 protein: CASSAGWGSFSGNTIYF; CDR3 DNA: TGTGCCAGCTCAGCCGGGTGGGGCAGTTTCTCTGGAAACACCATATATTTT
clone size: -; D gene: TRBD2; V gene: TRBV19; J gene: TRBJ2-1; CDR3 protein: CASNNPGTSLFNEQFF; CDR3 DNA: TGTGCCAGTAACAACCCCGGGACTAGTCTTTTCAATGAGCAGTTCTTC
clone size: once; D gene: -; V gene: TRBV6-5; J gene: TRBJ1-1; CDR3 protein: CASRRMNTEAFF; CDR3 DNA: TGTGCCAGCAGGAGGATGAACACTGAAGCTTTCTTT
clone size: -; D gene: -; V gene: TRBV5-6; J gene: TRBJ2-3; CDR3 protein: CASSPLSDTQYF; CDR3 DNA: TGTGCCAGCAGTCCCCTATCAGATACGCAGTATTTT
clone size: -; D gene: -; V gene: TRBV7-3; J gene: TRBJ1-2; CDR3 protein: CASSPGWHEGGYTF; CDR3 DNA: TGTGCCAGCAGCCCTGGGTGGCACGAGGGAGGCTACACCTTC
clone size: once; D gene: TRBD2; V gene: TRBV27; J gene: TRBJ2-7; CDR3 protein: CASSPQGGRSDEQYF; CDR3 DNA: TGTGCCAGCAGTCCCCAAGGCGGGAGGAGCGACGAGCAGTACTTC
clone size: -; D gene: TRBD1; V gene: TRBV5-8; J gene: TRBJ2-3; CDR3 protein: CASSSRQGTDTQYF; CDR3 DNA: TGTGCCAGCAGTTCGAGACAGGGGACAGATACGCAGTATTTT
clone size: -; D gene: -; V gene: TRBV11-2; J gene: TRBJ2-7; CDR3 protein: CASSLGPGEYEQYF; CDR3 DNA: TGTGCCAGCAGCTTAGGACCGGGGGAGTACGAGCAGTACTTC
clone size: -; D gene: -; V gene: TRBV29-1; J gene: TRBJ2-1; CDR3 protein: CSVEKLVSWAEQFF; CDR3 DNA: TGCAGCGTTGAAAAGCTAGTCAGCTGGGCAGAGCAGTTCTTC
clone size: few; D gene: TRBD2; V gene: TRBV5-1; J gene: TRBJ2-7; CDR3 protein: CASRPGTSGAYEQYF; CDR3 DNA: TGCGCCAGCAGACCCGGGACTAGCGGAGCCTACGAGCAGTACTTC
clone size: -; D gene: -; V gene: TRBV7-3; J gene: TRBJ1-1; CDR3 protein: CASSLMGGMNTEAFF; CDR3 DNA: TGTGCCAGCAGCTTAATGGGAGGGATGAACACTGAAGCTTTCTTT
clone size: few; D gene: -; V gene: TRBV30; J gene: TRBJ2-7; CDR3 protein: CAWSLGQSYEQYF; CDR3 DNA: TGTGCCTGGAGTCTCGGACAGTCCTACGAGCAGTACTTC
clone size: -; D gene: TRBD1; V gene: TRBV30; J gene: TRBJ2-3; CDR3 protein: CAWSRGQGGDTQYF; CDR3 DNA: TGTGCCTGGAGCAGAGGACAGGGGGGAGATACGCAGTATTTT
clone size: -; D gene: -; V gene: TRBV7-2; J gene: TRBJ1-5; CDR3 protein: CASSSGGSNQPQHF; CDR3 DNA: TGTGCCAGCAGCTCGGGTGGGAGCAATCAGCCCCAGCATTTT
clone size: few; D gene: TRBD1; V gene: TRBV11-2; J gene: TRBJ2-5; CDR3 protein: CASSLVGTGEEIQYF; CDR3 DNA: TGTGCCAGCAGCTTAGTTGGGACAGGGGAAGAGATCCAGTACTTC
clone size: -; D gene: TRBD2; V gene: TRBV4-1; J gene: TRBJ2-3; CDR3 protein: CASSTRTSGRGDTQYF; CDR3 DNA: TGCGCCAGCAGCACGCGGACTAGCGGGAGGGGAGATACGCAGTATTTT
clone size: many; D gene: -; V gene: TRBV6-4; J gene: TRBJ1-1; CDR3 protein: CASRDLTGGRGEVAFF; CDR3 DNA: TGTGCCAGCAGAGACCTGACTGGTGGGAGAGGTGAGGTAGCTTTCTTT
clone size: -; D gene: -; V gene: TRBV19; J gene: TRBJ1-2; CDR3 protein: CASSSGGGYTF; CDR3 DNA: TGTGCCAGTAGTTCCGGGGGGGGCTACACCTTC
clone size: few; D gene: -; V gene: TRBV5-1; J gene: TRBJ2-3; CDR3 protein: CASSPGSPTDTQYF; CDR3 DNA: TGCGCCAGCAGCCCTGGCTCACCCACAGATACGCAGTATTTT
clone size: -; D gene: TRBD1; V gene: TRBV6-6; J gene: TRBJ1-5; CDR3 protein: CASSKIQGAGNQPQHF; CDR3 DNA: TGTGCCAGCAGTAAGATACAGGGGGCAGGCAATCAGCCCCAGCATTTT
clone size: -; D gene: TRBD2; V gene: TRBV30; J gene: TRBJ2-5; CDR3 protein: CAWSGTSWETQYF; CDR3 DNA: TGTGCCTGGAGTGGGACTAGCTGGGAGACCCAGTACTTC
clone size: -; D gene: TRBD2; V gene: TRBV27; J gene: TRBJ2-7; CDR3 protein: CASSQLAGGPVDEQYF; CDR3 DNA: TGTGCCAGCAGTCAGTTAGCGGGGGGGCCCGTCGACGAGCAGTACTTC
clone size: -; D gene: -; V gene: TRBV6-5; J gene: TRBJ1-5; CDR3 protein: CASSYDNQPQHF; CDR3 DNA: TGTGCCAGCAGTTACGATAATCAGCCCCAGCATTTT
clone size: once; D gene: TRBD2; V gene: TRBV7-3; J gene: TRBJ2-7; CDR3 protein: CASSSLGGSTPYEQYF; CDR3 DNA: TGTGCCAGCAGCTCTCTGGGGGGGAGCACCCCCTACGAGCAGTACTTC
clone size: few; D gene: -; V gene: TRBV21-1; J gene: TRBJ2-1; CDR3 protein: CASNSGGGGLCEQFF; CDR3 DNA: TGTGCCAGCAACTCAGGCGGGGGGGGCCTTTGTGAGCAGTTCTTC
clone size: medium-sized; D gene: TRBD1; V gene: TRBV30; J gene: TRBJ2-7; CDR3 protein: CAWSDTGTGSSYEQYF; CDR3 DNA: TGTGCCTGGAGTGACACCGGGACAGGGAGCTCCTACGAGCAGTACTTC
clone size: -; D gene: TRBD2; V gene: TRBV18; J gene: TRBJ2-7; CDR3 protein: CASSLPGLAGTYEQYF; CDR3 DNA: TGTGCCAGCTCACTACCGGGACTAGCGGGAACCTACGAGCAGTACTTC
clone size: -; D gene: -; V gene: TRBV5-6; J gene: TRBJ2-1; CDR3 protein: CASSQYNEQFF; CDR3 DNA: TGTGCCAGCAGCCAGTACAATGAGCAGTTCTTC